These 18 T cell receptor beta chains came from one sample sequenced in a study of T-cell memory formation after mild COVID-19. TCRdb fed the 5' RACE reads into MiXCR, producing one record per CDR3 protein. The sample has roughly 600,000 distinct CDR3 sequences, 15% to 20% seen once. The sample taken for sequencing was PBMCs or a T cell subset sorted from them (not recorded which). These receptors originate from an adult woman who had mild COVID-19 (a few samples of this study predate the infection). Cell type and time point are not known.

This clonotype was observed a single time. The gene calls are TRBV6-4 and TRBJ1-1; the D is unclear. Deletions cut 8 bases from V and 0 bases from J, with 13 bases between. The CDR3 is 14 residues long. Germline CDR1 MRHNA, CDR2 SNTAGT. CDR3 DNA: TGTGCCAGCGGGGAAGTCGGGGTGAACACTGAAGCTTTCTTT. Protein: CASGEVGVNTEAFF.

The CDR3 reads CACYYRDRGNNEQFF. The CDR3 coding sequence is TGTGCCTGCTACTACCGGGACAGGGGAAACAATGAGCAGTTCTTC. The chain uses TRBV30 and TRBJ2-1; 10 nucleotides line up with TRBD1. CDR3 size: 15 residues. V lost 6 bases and J lost 5; bases outside the gene matches: 10. CDR1 and CDR2 from the germline V gene are GTSNPN and SVGIG (reference sequence).

This clonotype occurred a few times. This sequence joins TRBV9 and TRBJ2-3; 8 nucleotides match TRBD2. Per the germline V gene, CDR1 is SGDLS and CDR2 is YYNGEE. The CDR3 spans 14 residues. The trim removed 2 bases at V and 5 bases at J, leaving 4 bases unmatched. The CDR3 nucleotides are TGTGCCAGCAGCGTCCGGGGGGGCCGAGATACGCAGTATTTT. Protein product: CASSVRGGRDTQYF.

In this sample, this clonotype turned up many times. The junction differs from germline at one of its ends, possibly a read error. V is TRBV4-1 and J is TRBJ2-1; possible D gene TRBD1, 6 bases. Germline CDR1 MGHRA, CDR2 YSYEKL. The CDR3 totals 12 residues. Here the CDR3 DNA reads TGTGCCAGCAGCCAGGTAGGGGGTGAGCAGTTCTTC. Amino acid sequence: CASSQVGGEQFF.

In its sample, this clonotype was seen many times. This chain links TRBV6-5 with TRBJ2-1; D unclear. V lost 6 bases to trimming and J lost 5 bases, with 5 bases between them. The CDR3 covers 11 residues. Looked up from germline, CDR1 is MNHEY and CDR2 is SVGAGI. CDR3 DNA: TGTGCCAGCAGAAACAACAATGAGCAGTTCTTC. This codes for CASRNNNEQFF.

The chain couples TRBV7-9 to TRBJ2-5; the D is unclear. Germline values: CDR1 SEHNR, CDR2 FQNEAQ (reference sequence). The CDR3 sequence is 16 residues long. Trimming shortened V by 1 base and J by 2 bases, and 14 bases separated the two germline ends. The CDR3 DNA is TGTGCCAGCAGCTTAGTTGACCCGTACGGGCAAGAGACCCAGTACTTC. Translation: CASSLVDPYGQETQYF.

The V gene is TRBV11-3, the J gene TRBJ2-3, with 7 bases fitting TRBD2. Germline values: CDR1 SGHNT, CDR2 YENEEA. This CDR3 has 12 amino acids. V was clipped by 4 bases and J by 11 bases; unmatched bases: 6. The CDR3 protein is CASSSGLLEQYF. CDR3 coding DNA: TGTGCCAGCAGCTCGGGACTACTCGAGCAGTATTTT. Full variable domain (missing parts from reference TRBV11-3 and TRBJ2-3): EAGVVQSPRYKIIEKKQPVAFWCNPISGHNTLYWYLQNLGQGPELLIRYENEEAVDDSQLPKDRFSAERLKGVDSTLKIQPAELGDSAVYLCASSSGLLEQYFGPGTRLTVL.

In its sample, this clonotype was seen many times. The CDR3 region has the DNA TGCGCCAGCAGCCAAGGGGGAGACTACGAGCAGTACTTC. Its translation: CASSQGGDYEQYF. This chain connects TRBV4-3 to TRBJ2-7; TRBD2 is a possible D gene (5 bases). Germline V gene sequence: CDR1 LGHNA, CDR2 YSLEER. V lost 1 base to trimming and J lost 3 bases, with 7 bases between them. The CDR3 runs to 13 residues.

V gene TRBV7-6 combines with J gene TRBJ2-1; 8 bases match TRBD2. Germline lookup yields CDR1 SGHVS and CDR2 FNYEAQ. V was clipped by 6 bases and J by 5 bases; unmatched bases: 3. The CDR3 is 13 residues long. In nucleotides, the CDR3 is TGTGCCAGCAGACTAGCGGATGACAATGAGCAGTTCTTC. Protein product: CASRLADDNEQFF.

CDR3 in amino acids: CASSLRGFSGYTF. CDR3 in DNA: TGTGCCAGCAGTTTAAGGGGTTTCTCGGGCTACACCTTC. The chain joins TRBV12-3 or TRBV12-4 to TRBJ1-2, with D maybe TRBD1 (5 bases). The CDR3 loop spans 13 amino acids. V shed 2 bases and J shed 8 bases, with 12 bases lying between them.

The chain carries TRBV12-3 or TRBV12-4 and TRBJ1-4; D may be TRBD1 (6 bases). The CDR3 extends over 14 amino acids. Trimming cost V 6 bases and J 8 bases, with 16 bases left between them. The CDR3: CASRAPGAGEKLFF. The CDR3 DNA sequence: TGTGCCAGCAGAGCCCCGGGGGCAGGGGAAAAACTGTTTTTT.

In this sample, this clonotype turned up many times. The chain combines TRBV7-9 with TRBJ1-2, with D perhaps TRBD1 (5 bases). The V and J ends lost 0 bases and 3 bases respectively, with 11 bases between them. The CDR3 contains 15 residues. Germline values: CDR1 SEHNR, CDR2 FQNEAQ (reference sequence). In nucleotides, the CDR3 is TGTGCCAGCAGCTTAGCGGCGACAGAACACTATGGCTACACCTTC. Amino acid sequence: CASSLAATEHYGYTF.

The chain employs TRBV7-3 and TRBJ2-6, with 12 bases aligning to TRBD1. The CDR3 is made up of 20 amino acids. Germline trimming cut 3 bases from V and 1 base from J; bases unmatched to any gene: 10. Germline CDR1 is SGHTA and CDR2 is FQGTGA. Here the CDR3 DNA reads TGTGCCAGCAGCTTCCCCCGGGACAGGGGGCAGGCTTCTGGGGCCAACGTCCTGACTTTC. Translation gives CASSFPRDRGQASGANVLTF.

The rearrangement joins TRBV20-1 to TRBJ2-5, with D possibly being TRBD1 or TRBD2 (5 bases each). CDR1 and CDR2 (germline): DFQATT, SNEGSKA (reference sequence). V gave up 3 bases and J gave up 4 bases, with 12 bases separating them. CDR3 size: 13 residues. The CDR3 reads CSASYGAGETQYF. DNA for the CDR3: TGCAGTGCTAGTTACGGGGCGGGAGAGACCCAGTACTTC.

In this sample, this clonotype turned up a few times. The chain recombines TRBV7-9 with TRBJ2-1; 10 nucleotides align to TRBD2. Germline trimming cut 5 bases from V and 2 bases from J; bases unmatched to any gene: 3. Germline CDR1 SEHNR, CDR2 FQNEAQ (reference sequence). There are 15 residues in the CDR3. In DNA form, the CDR3 reads TGTGCCAGCAGCGATACTAGCGGGACCTACAATGAGCAGTTCTTC. Translated, it gives CASSDTSGTYNEQFF.

This clonotype was detected a few times. The chain employs TRBV5-1 and TRBJ2-1; TRBD2 matches 9 bases. Germline loops: CDR1 SGHRS, CDR2 YFSETQ. V trimming: 8 bases; J trimming: 0 bases; junction bases outside the gene matches: 12. The CDR3 covers 17 residues. CDR3 protein: CARLPAGGLSSYNEQFF. The CDR3 nucleotides read TGCGCCAGGCTCCCAGCGGGGGGCCTTAGCTCCTACAATGAGCAGTTCTTC. The full variable domain, with the rest looked up from reference TRBV5-1 and TRBJ2-1, is KAGVTQTPRYLIKTRGQQVTLSCSPISGHRSVSWYQQTPGQGLQFLFEYFSETQRNKGNFPGRFSGRQFSNSRSEMNVSTLELGDSALYLCARLPAGGLSSYNEQFFGPGTRLTVL.

This sequence joins TRBV5-5 and TRBJ1-5; possible D gene TRBD1, 5 bases. The CDR3 loop spans 16 amino acids. The ends were cut back, 0 bases at V and 0 bases at J, with 10 bases in the middle. Germline V gives CDR1 SGHKS, CDR2 YYEKEE (reference sequence). The CDR3 sequence: CASSLGQGGSNQPQHF. The CDR3, as DNA: TGTGCCAGCAGCTTGGGGCAGGGCGGTAGCAATCAGCCCCAGCATTTT.

The chain combines TRBV20-1 with TRBJ1-2, with a weak D call TRBD1 (6 bases). Trimming shortened V by 6 bases and J by 0 bases, and 14 bases separated the two germline ends. The CDR3 has 14 residues. Germline V gene sequence: CDR1 DFQATT, CDR2 SNEGSKA (reference sequence). CDR3 DNA: TGCAGTGCCACCAGACAGGTTACTAACTATGGCTACACCTTC. This encodes CSATRQVTNYGYTF.